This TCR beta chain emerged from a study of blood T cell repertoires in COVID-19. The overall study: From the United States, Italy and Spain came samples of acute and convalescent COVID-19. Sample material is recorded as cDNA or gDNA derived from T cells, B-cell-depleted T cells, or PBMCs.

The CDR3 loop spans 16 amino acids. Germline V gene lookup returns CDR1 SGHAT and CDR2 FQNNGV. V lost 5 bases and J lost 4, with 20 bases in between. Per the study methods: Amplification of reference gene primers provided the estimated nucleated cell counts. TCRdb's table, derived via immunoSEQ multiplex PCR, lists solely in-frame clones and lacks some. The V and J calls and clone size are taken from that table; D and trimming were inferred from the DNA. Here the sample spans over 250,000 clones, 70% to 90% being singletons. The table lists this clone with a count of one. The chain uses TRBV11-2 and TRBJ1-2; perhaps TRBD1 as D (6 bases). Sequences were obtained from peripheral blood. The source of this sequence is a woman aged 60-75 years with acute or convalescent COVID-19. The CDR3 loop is CASSTGRGAAGYGYTF. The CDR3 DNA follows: TGTGCCAGCAGCACCGGGAGGGGGGCTGCCGGCTATGGCTACACCTTC.